One and the same sample provided the 5 T cell receptor beta chains below, sequenced in a study of shared clonotypes between healthy human individuals. Using immunoSEQ multiplex PCR, the repertoire was profiled, and TCRdb retains in-frame clones only, with some absent. The sample lists roughly 2.4 million clones, nearly 97% occurring once. The sample taken for sequencing was naive CD4+ T cells sorted from blood. Subset meaning: CD45RA+ positively selected. The receptors stem from a man younger than 35 in good health.

CDR3 nucleotides: TGTGCCAGCAGCTTACAGGGACAGCCTAACTATGGCTACACCTTC. Protein product: CASSLQGQPNYGYTF. The chain couples TRBV11-2 to TRBJ1-2, with TRBD1 matching 7 bases. The germline V gene has CDR1 SGHAT and CDR2 FQNNGV. J lost 0 bases, V lost 2 bases, and 3 bases had no gene match. This CDR3 spans 15 amino acids.

For this clone: At the DNA level, this CDR3 is encoded by other sequences in the same sample as well. This chain links TRBV28 with TRBJ2-5; 9 positions agree with TRBD1. The CDR3 sequence is 15 residues long. Looked up from germline, CDR1 is MDHEN and CDR2 is SYDVKM. With V trimmed by 2 bases and J by 0 bases, 1 base remained unmatched. The CDR3 bases are TGTGCCAGCAGTTTAAGGGACAGGGACCAAGAGACCCAGTACTTC. Its translation is CASSLRDRDQETQYF.

This chain links TRBV5-5 with TRBJ2-7; D may be TRBD2 (5 bases). The ends were cut back, 4 bases at V and 5 bases at J, with 22 bases in the middle. In germline, CDR1 is SGHKS, CDR2 YYEKEE (reference sequence). CDR3 size: 16 residues. This CDR3 is CASSPSGRGRGNEQYF. The CDR3 DNA reads TGTGCCAGCAGCCCCTCGGGCCGGGGTCGGGGTAACGAGCAGTACTTC.

This chain links TRBV4-3 with TRBJ1-5; no definite D call. The CDR3 runs to 14 residues. Germline V gene data show CDR1 as LGHNA and CDR2 as YSLEER. V was clipped by 4 bases and J by 0 bases, with 7 bases between them. CDR3 DNA sequence: TGCGCCAGCAGCCGGAGCACTAGCAATCAGCCCCAGCATTTT. Amino acid sequence: CASSRSTSNQPQHF.

V usage is TRBV29-1 and J usage is TRBJ2-1; D could derive from TRBD1 or TRBD2 (5 bases each). CDR1 is SQVTM and CDR2 is ANQGSEA in the germline V gene. The CDR3 runs to 14 residues. Deletions cut 5 bases from V and 7 bases from J, with 18 bases between. The DNA for the CDR3 is TGCAGCGTTAAAGGGGATCAGACTACGAATGAGCAGTTCTTC. Protein product: CSVKGDQTTNEQFF.